Listed below are T cell receptor beta chains from one sample, sequenced in a study of cytomegalovirus exposure and HLA in healthy donors. Sequencing was performed with immunoSEQ multiplex PCR; in TCRdb, only in-frame clones are kept and a portion is missing. The sample yields some 200,000 clones, approximately 83% seen once. Source material: PBMCs. The receptor set was obtained from a woman aged 18-29 years in good health and CMV-seropositive. The CDR3 runs from the conserved cysteine through the conserved F or W. A D gene is named only where the DNA matches it firmly. Clone size is stated in some rows and not others, as once, few, many or a class when expanded.

v_gene,d_gene,abundance,j_gene,CDR3nt,CDR3aa
TRBV9,NA,NA,TRBJ2-2,TGTGCCAGCAGCGTAGAGTTTAGCGCCGCCACCGGGGAGCTGTTTTTT,CASSVEFSAATGELFF
TRBV4-3,TRBD2,NA,TRBJ2-7,TGCGCCAGCAGCCAAGTTGGCGGGAGCGGCGAGCAGTACTTC,CASSQVGGSGEQYF
TRBV7-9,TRBD1,few,TRBJ1-6,TGTGCCAGCAGCTTAGACTCGACAGGGGTGAATTCACCCCTCCACTTT,CASSLDSTGVNSPLHF
TRBV5-1,NA,few,TRBJ1-1,TGCGCCAGCAACGCACAGCTGAACACTGAAGCTTTCTTT,CASNAQLNTEAFF
TRBV11-2,TRBD1,few,TRBJ1-6,TGTGCCAGCAGCGCCCTAAGGAACCGGGACAGGGACTATAATTCACCCCTCCACTTT,CASSALRNRDRDYNSPLHF
TRBV18,TRBD1,few,TRBJ1-1,TGTGCCAGCTCAGCAGACAGGGGGATTGGTCCTGAAGCTTTCTTT,CASSADRGIGPEAFF
TRBV9,NA,few,TRBJ1-2,TGTGCCAGCAGCGTAGGGACAGTGAACTATGGCTACACCTTC,CASSVGTVNYGYTF
TRBV5-1,TRBD1,NA,TRBJ1-6,TGCGCCAGCAGCCTTACCGGGACAGGGGATTCACCCCTCCACTTT,CASSLTGTGDSPLHF
TRBV27,TRBD2,NA,TRBJ2-1,TGTGCCAGCAGTTTCACTAGCGGGGTCGTGTCCTACAATGAGCAGTTCTTC,CASSFTSGVVSYNEQFF
TRBV6-1,TRBD2,NA,TRBJ2-1,TGTGCCAGCAGCGCCACGACTAGCCCCTACAATGAGCAGTTCTTC,CASSATTSPYNEQFF
TRBV7-3,NA,NA,TRBJ2-3,TGTGCCAGCAGCTTAAGGCAGGGGATAGATACGCAGTATTTT,CASSLRQGIDTQYF
TRBV4-2,TRBD2,once,TRBJ2-5,TGTGCCAGCAGCCAAGACGTCACACCCGGGACTAGCCAAGAGACCCAGTACTTC,CASSQDVTPGTSQETQYF
TRBV10-3,NA,NA,TRBJ1-2,TGTGCCATCAACACACAGTCCACTAACTATGGCTACACCTTC,CAINTQSTNYGYTF
TRBV7-9,NA,NA,TRBJ1-1,TGTGCCAGCAGCCCGTTCGGGAGGAACACTGAAGCTTTCTTT,CASSPFGRNTEAFF
TRBV6-5,NA,NA,TRBJ1-1,TGTGCCAGCAGTTACTTCGTTGGGCACACTGAAGCTTTCTTT,CASSYFVGHTEAFF
TRBV7-2,NA,NA,TRBJ1-1,TGTGCCAGCAGCCCCCCGGGTCGGCCTCCACTGGGGAACACTGAAGCTTTCTTT,CASSPPGRPPLGNTEAFF
TRBV5-1,NA,NA,TRBJ1-1,TGCGCCAGCAGCTTGGCCTTAGACACTGAAGCTTTCTTT,CASSLALDTEAFF
TRBV4-3,NA,NA,TRBJ2-1,TGCGCCAGCAGCCACGGACTGTACAATGAGCAGTTCTTC,CASSHGLYNEQFF
TRBV13,TRBD2,NA,TRBJ2-5,TGTGCCAGCAGCCCCGGGGCCCGTAGCGGGGGGCAAGAGACCCAGTACTTC,CASSPGARSGGQETQYF
TRBV6-5,NA,NA,TRBJ1-2,TGTGCCAGCAGCCTACGACAGGCCTATGGCTACACCTTC,CASSLRQAYGYTF
TRBV28,TRBD1,NA,TRBJ2-5,TGTGCCAGCAGCTCGGACAGGGGGCGCGGAGAGACCCAGTACTTC,CASSSDRGRGETQYF
TRBV7-2,TRBD1,NA,TRBJ2-7,TGTGCCAGCAGCTTAGCATTTGGGACAGGGGGCGCTTCCTACGAGCAGTACTTC,CASSLAFGTGGASYEQYF
TRBV7-6,NA,NA,TRBJ1-2,TGTGCCAGCAGCTTAGAAGTTAGGACAGCCGATAACTATGGCTACACCTTC,CASSLEVRTADNYGYTF
TRBV5-1,TRBD1,few,TRBJ2-5,TGCGCCAGCAGCATACTACAGGGGGGACCAGAGACCCAGTACTTC,CASSILQGGPETQYF
TRBV7-2,NA,NA,TRBJ1-1,TGTGCCAGCAGCTTAGTCATTGTTGCTCCCGGGGAAGCTTTCTTT,CASSLVIVAPGEAFF
TRBV5-1,NA,NA,TRBJ2-7,TGCGCCAGCAGCTTGGGACAGGTCGTATACGAGCAGTACTTC,CASSLGQVVYEQYF
TRBV5-6,NA,NA,TRBJ1-2,TGTGCCAGCAGCCCCCAGCCAGGCTGGGGGCGAAACTATGGCTACACCTTC,CASSPQPGWGRNYGYTF
TRBV5-1,TRBD1,few,TRBJ1-2,TGCGCCAGCAGCTTGGGACAGGGGGGTGGCTACACCTTC,CASSLGQGGGYTF
TRBV5-4,TRBD2,NA,TRBJ2-7,TGTGCCAGCAGCTTAGCGGGGGGGCTCGAGCAGTACTTC,CASSLAGGLEQYF
TRBV19,TRBD1,once,TRBJ2-3,TGTGCCAGTACTACCGGACAGGTCACGGATACGCAGTATTTT,CASTTGQVTDTQYF
TRBV5-1,NA,few,TRBJ1-1,TGCGCCAGCAGCTTGGTGCTCCCAGGTGACACTGAAGCTTTCTTT,CASSLVLPGDTEAFF
TRBV6-5,NA,once,TRBJ1-5,TGTGCCAGCAGTTACTTGGCAGGGGGCAATCAGCCCCAGCATTTT,CASSYLAGGNQPQHF
TRBV7-9,TRBD1,NA,TRBJ2-5,TGTGCCAGCAGAGGGCACAGGGGGCGGACCCAGTACTTC,CASRGHRGRTQYF
TRBV6-1,TRBD2,NA,TRBJ2-3,TGTGCCATCAGCCCGCTAGCGGGGGGGACAGATACGCAGTATTTT,CAISPLAGGTDTQYF
TRBV11-2,NA,few,TRBJ2-7,TGTGCCAGCAGTCCCGGGACAAACTACGAGCAGTACTTC,CASSPGTNYEQYF
TRBV2,TRBD2,NA,TRBJ2-5,TGTGCCAGCAGGGGGGGGGAGACCCAGTACTTC,CASRGGETQYF
TRBV11-2,NA,NA,TRBJ1-4,TGTGCCAGCAGCTACCCGGGGGTTAATGAAAAACTGTTTTTT,CASSYPGVNEKLFF
TRBV6-5,NA,NA,TRBJ2-7,TGTGCCAGCAATCCGGGGGGCGCCACCTACGAGCAGTACTTC,CASNPGGATYEQYF
TRBV18,NA,NA,TRBJ2-5,TGTGCCAGCTCACCCCATCCGGGACTTCAAGAGACCCAGTACTTC,CASSPHPGLQETQYF
TRBV9,NA,once,TRBJ2-7,TGTGCCAGCAGCCCGGGCGACTACTACGAGCAGTACTTC,CASSPGDYYEQYF
TRBV5-4,TRBD2,NA,TRBJ2-5,TGTGCCAGCAGCCATATAGGGACTAGCGGGGGGGCCTGGGAGACCCAGTACTTC,CASSHIGTSGGAWETQYF
TRBV7-9,TRBD1,NA,TRBJ1-1,TGTGCCAGCAGCTTAGGCGGGACAGGGGGCCGGAACACTGAAGCTTTCTTT,CASSLGGTGGRNTEAFF
TRBV5-1,NA,NA,TRBJ1-1,TGCGCCAGCAGCACCCAAACCGGGAACACTGAAGCTTTCTTT,CASSTQTGNTEAFF
TRBV6-4,TRBD1,NA,TRBJ2-1,TGTGCCAGCAGTTCCGGGACAGGGGGCAATGAGCAGTTCTTC,CASSSGTGGNEQFF
TRBV21-1,NA,NA,TRBJ2-5,TGTGCCAGCAGCAAGCGGTTACAGGGAGAGACCCAGTACTTC,CASSKRLQGETQYF
TRBV5-1,TRBD1,NA,TRBJ1-1,TGCGCCAGCAGACCAGGGGGCGACACTGAAGCTTTCTTT,CASRPGGDTEAFF
TRBV18,TRBD2,NA,TRBJ2-5,TGTGCCAGCTCACGGGGAGCGGGGGGCGAAGAGACCCAGTACTTC,CASSRGAGGEETQYF
TRBV25-1,TRBD1,NA,TRBJ1-2,TGTGCCAGCAGTGAACCGGGACAGCTTGCCTATGGCTACACCTTC,CASSEPGQLAYGYTF
TRBV7-9,NA,NA,TRBJ1-2,TGTGCCAGCAGCTTAGCGCATATGGGGGCAGATGGCTACACCTTC,CASSLAHMGADGYTF
TRBV7-8,TRBD1,once,TRBJ1-6,TGTGCCAGTCAGGGGGAGGCTATATATAATTCACCCCTCCACTTT,CASQGEAIYNSPLHF
TRBV2,TRBD2,NA,TRBJ2-1,TGTGCCAGCAGCCTTCAGACTAGCGGGGGAGAGCAGTTCTTC,CASSLQTSGGEQFF
TRBV6-1,TRBD2,NA,TRBJ2-2,TGTGCCAGCAGTGCTCGGGGGGGCGCGAACACCGGGGAGCTGTTTTTT,CASSARGGANTGELFF
TRBV5-3,TRBD1,NA,TRBJ2-3,TGTGCCAGAAGCAACGTGACAGGGAGATGGGCGTCCACAGATACGCAGTATTTT,CARSNVTGRWASTDTQYF
TRBV5-1,NA,NA,TRBJ2-2,TGCGCCAGCAGCTTGACTGGCACCGGGGAGCTGTTTTTT,CASSLTGTGELFF
TRBV7-9,NA,NA,TRBJ1-2,TGTGCCGTCTCCGGGACTCCTAACTATGGCTACACCTTC,CAVSGTPNYGYTF
TRBV7-3,TRBD2,NA,TRBJ2-1,TGTGCCAGCAGCTTCCCTAGCGGGGGGGTTTATGAGCAGTTCTTC,CASSFPSGGVYEQFF